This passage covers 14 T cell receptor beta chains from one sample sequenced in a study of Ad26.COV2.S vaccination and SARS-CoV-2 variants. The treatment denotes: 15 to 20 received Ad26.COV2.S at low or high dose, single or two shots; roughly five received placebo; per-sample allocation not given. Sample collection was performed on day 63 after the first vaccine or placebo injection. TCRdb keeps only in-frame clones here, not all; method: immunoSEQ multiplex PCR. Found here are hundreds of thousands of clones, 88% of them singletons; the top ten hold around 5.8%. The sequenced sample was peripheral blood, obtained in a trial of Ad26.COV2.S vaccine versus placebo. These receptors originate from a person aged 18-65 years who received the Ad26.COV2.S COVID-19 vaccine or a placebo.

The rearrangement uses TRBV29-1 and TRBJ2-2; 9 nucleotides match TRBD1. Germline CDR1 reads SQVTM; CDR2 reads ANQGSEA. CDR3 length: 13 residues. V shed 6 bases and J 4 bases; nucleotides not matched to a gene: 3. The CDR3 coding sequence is TGCAGCGTCGGGACAGGGACCACCGGGGAGCTGTTTTTT. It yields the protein CSVGTGTTGELFF.

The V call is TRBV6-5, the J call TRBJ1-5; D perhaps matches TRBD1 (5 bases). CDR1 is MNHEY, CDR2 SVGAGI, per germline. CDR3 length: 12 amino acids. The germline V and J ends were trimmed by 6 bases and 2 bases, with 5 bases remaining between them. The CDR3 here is CASRQGNQPQHF. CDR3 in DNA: TGTGCCAGCAGACAGGGCAATCAGCCCCAGCATTTT.

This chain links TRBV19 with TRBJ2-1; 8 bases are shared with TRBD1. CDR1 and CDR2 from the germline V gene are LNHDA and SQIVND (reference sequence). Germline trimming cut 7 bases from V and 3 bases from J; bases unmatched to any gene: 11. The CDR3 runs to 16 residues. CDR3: CASTPTGEIVYNEQFF. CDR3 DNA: TGTGCCAGTACCCCGACAGGGGAGATCGTCTACAATGAGCAGTTCTTC.

CDR3 in DNA: TGCAGCGTTGTTGGGCCCTACAATGAGCAGTTCTTC. Protein: CSVVGPYNEQFF. The rearrangement links TRBV29-1 to TRBJ2-1, with D unresolved. The CDR3 spans 12 residues. Trimming pared 4 bases from V and 2 bases from J, leaving 6 bases between. Germline CDR1 is SQVTM and CDR2 is ANQGSEA.

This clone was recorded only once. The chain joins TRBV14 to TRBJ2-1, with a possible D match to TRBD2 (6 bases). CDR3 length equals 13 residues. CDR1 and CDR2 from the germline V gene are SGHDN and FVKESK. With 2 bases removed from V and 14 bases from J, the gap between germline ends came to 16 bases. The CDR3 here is CASSQQQTSFKFF. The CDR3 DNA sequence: TGTGCCAGCAGCCAACAACAAACTAGCTTCAAGTTCTTC. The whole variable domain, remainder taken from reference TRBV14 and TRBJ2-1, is EAGVTQFPSHSVIEKGQTVTLRCDPISGHDNLYWYRRVMGKEIKFLLHFVKESKQDESGMPNNRFLAERTGGTYSTLKVQPAELEDSGVYFCASSQQQTSFKFFGPGTRLTVL.

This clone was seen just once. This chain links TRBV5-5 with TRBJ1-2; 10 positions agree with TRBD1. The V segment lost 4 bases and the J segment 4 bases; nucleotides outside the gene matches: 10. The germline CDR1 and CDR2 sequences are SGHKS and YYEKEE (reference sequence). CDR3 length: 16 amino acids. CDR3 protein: CASSATDRGHGYGYTF. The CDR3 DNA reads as TGTGCCAGCAGCGCAACTGACAGGGGGCATGGCTATGGCTACACCTTC.

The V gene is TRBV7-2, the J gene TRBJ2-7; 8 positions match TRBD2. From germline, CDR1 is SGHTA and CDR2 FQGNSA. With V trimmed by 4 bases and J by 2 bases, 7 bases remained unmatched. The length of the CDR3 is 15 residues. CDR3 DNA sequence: TGTGCCAGCAGCTACCTTAGCGGGAACCCCTACGAGCAGTACTTC. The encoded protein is CASSYLSGNPYEQYF. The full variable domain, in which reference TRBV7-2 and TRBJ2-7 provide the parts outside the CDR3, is GAGVSQSPSNKVTEKGKDVELRCDPISGHTALYWYRQSLGQGLEFLIYFQGNSAPDKSGLPSDRFSAERTGGSVSTLTIQRTQQEDSAVYLCASSYLSGNPYEQYFGPGTRLTVT.

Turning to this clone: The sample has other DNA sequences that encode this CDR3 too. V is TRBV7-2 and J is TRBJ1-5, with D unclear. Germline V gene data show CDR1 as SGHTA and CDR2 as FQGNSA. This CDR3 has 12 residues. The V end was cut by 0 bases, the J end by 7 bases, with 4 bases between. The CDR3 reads CASSLASQPQHF. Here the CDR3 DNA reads TGTGCCAGCAGCTTAGCGTCCCAGCCCCAGCATTTT.

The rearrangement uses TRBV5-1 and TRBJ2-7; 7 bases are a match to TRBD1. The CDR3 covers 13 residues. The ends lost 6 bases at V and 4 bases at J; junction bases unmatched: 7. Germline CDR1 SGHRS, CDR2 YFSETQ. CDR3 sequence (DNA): TGCGCCAGCAAGCCCGGGACAGAATACGAGCAGTACTTC. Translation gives CASKPGTEYEQYF.

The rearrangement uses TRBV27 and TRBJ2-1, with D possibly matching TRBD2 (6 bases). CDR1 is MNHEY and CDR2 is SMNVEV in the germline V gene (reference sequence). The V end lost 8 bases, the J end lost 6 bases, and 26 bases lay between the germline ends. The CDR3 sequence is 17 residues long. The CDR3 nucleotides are TGTGCCAGCTCCACTCACCCGGGACTTACAAAGACCAATGAGCAGTTCTTC. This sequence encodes CASSTHPGLTKTNEQFF.

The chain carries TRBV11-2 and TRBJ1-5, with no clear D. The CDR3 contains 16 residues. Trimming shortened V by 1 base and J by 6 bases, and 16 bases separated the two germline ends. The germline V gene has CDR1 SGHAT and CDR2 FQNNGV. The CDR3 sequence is CASSLGGSIGGQPQHF. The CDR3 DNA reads TGTGCCAGCAGCTTAGGTGGCTCCATAGGCGGTCAGCCCCAGCATTTT.

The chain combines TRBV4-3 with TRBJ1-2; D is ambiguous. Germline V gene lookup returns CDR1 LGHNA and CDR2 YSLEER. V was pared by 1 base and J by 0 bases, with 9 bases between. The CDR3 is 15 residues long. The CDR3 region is CASSQAAGANYGYTF. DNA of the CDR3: TGCGCCAGCAGCCAAGCTGCAGGAGCTAACTATGGCTACACCTTC.

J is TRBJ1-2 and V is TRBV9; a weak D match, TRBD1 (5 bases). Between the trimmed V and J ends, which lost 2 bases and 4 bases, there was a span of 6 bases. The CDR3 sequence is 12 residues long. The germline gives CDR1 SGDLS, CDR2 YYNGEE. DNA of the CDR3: TGTGCCAGCAGCGTCGACAGCTATGGCTACACCTTC. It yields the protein CASSVDSYGYTF.

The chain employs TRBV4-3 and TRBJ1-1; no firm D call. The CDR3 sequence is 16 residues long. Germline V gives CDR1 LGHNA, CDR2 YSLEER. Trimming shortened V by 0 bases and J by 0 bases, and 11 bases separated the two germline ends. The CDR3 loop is CASSQDWQPMNTEAFF. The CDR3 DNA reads TGCGCCAGCAGCCAAGATTGGCAGCCCATGAACACTGAAGCTTTCTTT.